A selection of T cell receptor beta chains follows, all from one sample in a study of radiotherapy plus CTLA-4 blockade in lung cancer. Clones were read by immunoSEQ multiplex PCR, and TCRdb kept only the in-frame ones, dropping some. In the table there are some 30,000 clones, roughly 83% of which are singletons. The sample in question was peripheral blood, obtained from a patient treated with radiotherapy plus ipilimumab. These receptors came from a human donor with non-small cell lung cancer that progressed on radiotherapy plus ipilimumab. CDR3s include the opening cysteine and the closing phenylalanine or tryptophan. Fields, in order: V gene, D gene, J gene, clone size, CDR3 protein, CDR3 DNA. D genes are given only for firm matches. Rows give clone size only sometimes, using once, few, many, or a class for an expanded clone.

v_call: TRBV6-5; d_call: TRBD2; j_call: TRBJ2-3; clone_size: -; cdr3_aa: CASSYGTSTTDTQYF; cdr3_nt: TGTGCCAGCAGTTACGGGACTAGCACAACAGATACGCAGTATTTT
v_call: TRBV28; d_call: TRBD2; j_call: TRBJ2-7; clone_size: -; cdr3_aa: CASSPRGGRPPSYEQYF; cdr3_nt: TGTGCCAGCAGTCCTCGGGGGGGCAGACCCCCCTCCTACGAGCAGTACTTC
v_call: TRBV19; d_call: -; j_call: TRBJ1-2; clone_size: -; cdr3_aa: CASSPARQEYGYTF; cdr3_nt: TGTGCCAGTAGTCCGGCGCGACAGGAGTATGGCTACACCTTC
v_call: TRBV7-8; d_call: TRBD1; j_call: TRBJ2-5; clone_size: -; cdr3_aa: CASSSPGQGVLEETQYF; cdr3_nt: TGTGCCAGCAGCTCACCCGGACAGGGGGTATTGGAAGAGACCCAGTACTTC
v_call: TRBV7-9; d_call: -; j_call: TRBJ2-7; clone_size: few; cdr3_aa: CASSSRDRFYF; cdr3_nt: TGTGCCAGCAGCTCCCGGGATAGGTTTTACTTC
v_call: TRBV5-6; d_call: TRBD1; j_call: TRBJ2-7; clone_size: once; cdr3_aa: CASSWGTGTYEQYF; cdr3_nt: TGTGCCAGCAGCTGGGGGACAGGCACCTACGAGCAGTACTTC
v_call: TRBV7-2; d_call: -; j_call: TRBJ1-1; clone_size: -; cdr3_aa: CASSFIGKWAFF; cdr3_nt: TGTGCCAGCAGCTTCATTGGAAAGTGGGCTTTCTTT
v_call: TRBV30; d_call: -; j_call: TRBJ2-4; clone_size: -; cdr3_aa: CAWSVSRGNIQYF; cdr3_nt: TGTGCCTGGAGTGTCAGTAGAGGGAACATTCAGTACTTC
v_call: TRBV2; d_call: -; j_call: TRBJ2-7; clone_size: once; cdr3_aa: CASRRYEQYF; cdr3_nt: TGTGCCAGCAGACGCTACGAGCAGTACTTC
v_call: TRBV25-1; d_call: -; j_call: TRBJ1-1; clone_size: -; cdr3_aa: CASSQLGVSDSSEAFF; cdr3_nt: TGTGCCAGCAGTCAACTGGGGGTATCGGATTCCTCCGAAGCTTTCTTT
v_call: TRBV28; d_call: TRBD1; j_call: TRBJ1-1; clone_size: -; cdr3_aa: CASSLLTGRRTEAFF; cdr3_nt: TGTGCCAGCAGTCTCCTGACAGGGAGGCGCACTGAAGCTTTCTTT
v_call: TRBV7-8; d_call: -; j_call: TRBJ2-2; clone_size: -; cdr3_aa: CASKAGRDTGELFF; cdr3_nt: TGTGCCAGCAAGGCGGGGCGCGACACCGGGGAGCTGTTTTTT
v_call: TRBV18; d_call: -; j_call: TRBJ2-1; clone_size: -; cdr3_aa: CASSPKAAEYNEQFF; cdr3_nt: TGTGCCAGCTCACCGAAGGCAGCGGAATACAATGAGCAGTTCTTC
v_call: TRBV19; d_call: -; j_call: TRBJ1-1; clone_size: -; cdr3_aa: CASSRLNSNTEAFF; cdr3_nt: TGTGCCAGTAGCCGATTAAATTCTAACACTGAAGCTTTCTTT
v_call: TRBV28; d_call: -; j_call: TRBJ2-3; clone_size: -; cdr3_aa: CASSLAQGTDTQYF; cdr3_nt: TGTGCCAGCAGTTTGGCGCAGGGGACAGATACGCAGTATTTT
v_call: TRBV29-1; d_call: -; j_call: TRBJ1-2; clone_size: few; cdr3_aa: CSVEDGAGPNYGYTF; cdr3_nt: TGCAGCGTTGAAGATGGGGCAGGCCCGAACTATGGCTACACCTTC
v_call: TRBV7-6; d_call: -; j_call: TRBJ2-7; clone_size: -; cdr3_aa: CASSLGGAPVSYEQYF; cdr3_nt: TGTGCCAGCAGCTTAGGGGGGGCGCCTGTCTCCTACGAGCAGTACTTC
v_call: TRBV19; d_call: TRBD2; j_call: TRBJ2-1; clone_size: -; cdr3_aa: CASRALAGGSYNEQFF; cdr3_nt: TGTGCCAGTAGGGCCCTAGCGGGAGGGTCCTACAATGAGCAGTTCTTC
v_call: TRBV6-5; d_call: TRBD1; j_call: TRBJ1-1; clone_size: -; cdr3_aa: CASRLTGGAVTEAFF; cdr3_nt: TGTGCCAGCAGACTAACAGGGGGGGCGGTGACTGAAGCTTTCTTT
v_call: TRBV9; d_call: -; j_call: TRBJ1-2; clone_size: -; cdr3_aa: CASSVGPDNYGYTF; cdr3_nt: TGTGCCAGCAGCGTAGGGCCAGATAACTATGGCTACACCTTC
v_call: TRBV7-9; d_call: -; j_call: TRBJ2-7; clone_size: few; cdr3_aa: CASSLGLFPYEQYF; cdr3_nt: TGTGCCAGCAGCTTAGGGCTATTCCCCTACGAGCAGTACTTC
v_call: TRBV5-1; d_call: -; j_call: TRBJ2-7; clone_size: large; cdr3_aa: CASSLSHLGASYEQYF; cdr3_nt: TGCGCCAGCAGCTTATCTCATCTCGGGGCCTCCTACGAGCAGTACTTC
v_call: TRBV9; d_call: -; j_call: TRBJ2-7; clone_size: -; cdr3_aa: CAGSVAGGLAYEQYF; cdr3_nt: TGTGCCGGCAGCGTAGCTGGGGGTTTGGCCTACGAGCAGTACTTC
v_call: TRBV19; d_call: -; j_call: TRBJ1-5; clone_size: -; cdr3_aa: CASSIGAGTYQPQHF; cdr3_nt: TGTGCCAGTAGTATAGGTGCCGGGACCTATCAGCCCCAGCATTTT
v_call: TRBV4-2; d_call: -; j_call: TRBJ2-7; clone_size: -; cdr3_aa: CASSQEFDLYEQYF; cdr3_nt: TGTGCCAGCAGCCAGGAATTTGACCTCTACGAGCAGTACTTC
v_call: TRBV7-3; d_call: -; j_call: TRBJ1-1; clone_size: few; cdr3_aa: CASSLGATNTEAFF; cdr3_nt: TGTGCCAGCAGCTTAGGCGCAACGAACACTGAAGCTTTCTTT
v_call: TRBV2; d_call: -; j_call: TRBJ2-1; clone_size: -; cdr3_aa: CASSEAGTSNEQFF; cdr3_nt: TGTGCCAGCAGTGAAGCCGGGACCTCTAATGAGCAGTTCTTC
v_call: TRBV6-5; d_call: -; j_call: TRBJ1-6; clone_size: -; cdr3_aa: CASSYLVQGGSPLHF; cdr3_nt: TGTGCCAGCAGTTACTTGGTACAGGGCGGATCACCCCTCCACTTT
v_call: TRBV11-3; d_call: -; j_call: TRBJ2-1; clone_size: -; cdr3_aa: CASSPDWNYNEQFF; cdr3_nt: TGTGCCAGCAGCCCGGACTGGAACTACAATGAGCAGTTCTTC
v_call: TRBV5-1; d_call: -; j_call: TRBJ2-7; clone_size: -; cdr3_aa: CASSLNSGSFYEQYF; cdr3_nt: TGCGCCAGCAGCTTGAACAGCGGCTCCTTTTACGAGCAGTACTTC
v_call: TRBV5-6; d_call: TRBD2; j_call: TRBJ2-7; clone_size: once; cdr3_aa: CASSLRGTGGQYF; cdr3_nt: TGTGCCAGCAGCTTGCGGGGGACGGGAGGGCAGTACTTC
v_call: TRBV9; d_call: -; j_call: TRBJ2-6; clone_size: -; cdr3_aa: CASSPEGGFDDKANVLTF; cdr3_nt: TGTGCCAGCAGCCCCGAGGGGGGTTTTGATGACAAAGCCAACGTCCTGACTTTC
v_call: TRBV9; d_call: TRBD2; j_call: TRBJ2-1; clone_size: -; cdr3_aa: CASSLRAGGLSYNEQFF; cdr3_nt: TGTGCCAGCAGCCTCCGAGCGGGAGGGTTATCCTACAATGAGCAGTTCTTC
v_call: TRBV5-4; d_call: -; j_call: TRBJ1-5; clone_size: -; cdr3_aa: CASSLSGSNQPQHF; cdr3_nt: TGTGCCAGCAGCTTGTCAGGGTCCAATCAGCCCCAGCATTTT
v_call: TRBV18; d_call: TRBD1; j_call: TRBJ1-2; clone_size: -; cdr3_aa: CASSSLPGQGYDGYTF; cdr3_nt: TGTGCCAGCTCGTCCCTTCCGGGACAGGGTTACGATGGCTACACCTTC
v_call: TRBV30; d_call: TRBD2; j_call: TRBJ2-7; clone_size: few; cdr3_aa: CAWSVWGGTGAYEQYF; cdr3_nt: TGTGCCTGGAGTGTATGGGGAGGGACTGGTGCCTACGAGCAGTACTTC
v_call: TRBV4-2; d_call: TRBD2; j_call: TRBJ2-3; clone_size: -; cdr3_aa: CASSLNPTSETDTQYF; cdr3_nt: TGTGCCAGCAGCCTAAACCCGACTAGCGAAACAGATACGCAGTATTTT
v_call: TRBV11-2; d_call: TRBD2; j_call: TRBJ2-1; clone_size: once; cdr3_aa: CASSQRLADYNEQFF; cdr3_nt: TGTGCCAGCAGCCAACGACTAGCGGACTACAATGAGCAGTTCTTC
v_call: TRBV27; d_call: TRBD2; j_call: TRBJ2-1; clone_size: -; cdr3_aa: CASSLAGGLSNEQFF; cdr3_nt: TGTGCCAGCAGTCTAGCGGGAGGTTTGTCCAATGAGCAGTTCTTC
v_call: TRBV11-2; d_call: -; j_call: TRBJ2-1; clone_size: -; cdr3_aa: CASSLGASFEQFF; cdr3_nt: TGTGCCAGCAGCTTAGGGGCTAGCTTTGAGCAGTTCTTC
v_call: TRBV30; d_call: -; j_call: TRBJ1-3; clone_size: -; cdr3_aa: CAWSVHSGNTIYF; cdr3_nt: TGTGCCTGGAGTGTTCACTCTGGAAACACCATATATTTT
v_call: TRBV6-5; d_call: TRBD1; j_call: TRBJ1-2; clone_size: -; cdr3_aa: CASSRQGGRYGYTF; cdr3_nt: TGTGCCAGCAGCCGACAGGGGGGTCGGTATGGCTACACCTTC
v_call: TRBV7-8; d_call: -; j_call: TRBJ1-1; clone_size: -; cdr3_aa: CASSSAWEAFF; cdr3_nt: TGTGCCAGCAGCTCGGCATGGGAAGCTTTCTTT